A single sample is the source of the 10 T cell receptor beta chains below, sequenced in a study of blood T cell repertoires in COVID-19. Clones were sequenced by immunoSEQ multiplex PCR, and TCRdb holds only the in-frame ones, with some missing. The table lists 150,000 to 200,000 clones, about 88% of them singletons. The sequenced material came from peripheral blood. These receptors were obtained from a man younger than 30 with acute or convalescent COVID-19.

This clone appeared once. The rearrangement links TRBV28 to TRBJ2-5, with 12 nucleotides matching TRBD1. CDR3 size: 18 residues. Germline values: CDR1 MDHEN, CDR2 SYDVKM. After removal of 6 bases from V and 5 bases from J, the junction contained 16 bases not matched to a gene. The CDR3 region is CASRRLGTGGENWETQYF. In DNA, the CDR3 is TGTGCCAGCAGGCGCCTCGGGACAGGGGGCGAGAATTGGGAGACCCAGTACTTC.

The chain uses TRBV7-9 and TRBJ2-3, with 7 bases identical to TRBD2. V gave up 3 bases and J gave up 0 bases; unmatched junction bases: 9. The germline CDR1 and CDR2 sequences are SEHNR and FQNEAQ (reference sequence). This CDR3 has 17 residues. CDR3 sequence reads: CASSFVRGRGSTDTQYF. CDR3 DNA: TGTGCCAGCAGCTTCGTCCGAGGGCGGGGGAGCACAGATACGCAGTATTTT.

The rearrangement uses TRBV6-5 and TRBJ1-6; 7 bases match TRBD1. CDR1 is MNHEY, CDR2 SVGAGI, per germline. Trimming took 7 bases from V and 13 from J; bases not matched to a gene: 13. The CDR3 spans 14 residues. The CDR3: CASTPIRGAVPLHF. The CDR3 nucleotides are TGTGCCAGCACCCCAATCAGGGGGGCGGTGCCCCTCCACTTT.

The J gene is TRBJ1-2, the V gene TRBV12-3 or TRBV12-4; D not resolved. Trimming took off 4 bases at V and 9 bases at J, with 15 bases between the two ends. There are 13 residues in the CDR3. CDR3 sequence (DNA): TGTGCCAGCAGTTCTTACGGAGCCTCTAGCTACACCTTC. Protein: CASSSYGASSYTF.

The CDR3 region is CASSVTGIYEQYF. In nucleotides, the CDR3 is TGTGCCAGCAGTGTGACAGGGATTTACGAGCAGTACTTC. The rearrangement uses TRBV28 and TRBJ2-7, with 7 bases that match TRBD1. Per the germline V gene, CDR1 is MDHEN and CDR2 is SYDVKM. The CDR3 has 13 residues. Germline trimming cut 5 bases from V and 4 bases from J; bases unmatched to any gene: 5. Variable domain in full (rest from reference TRBV28 and TRBJ2-7): DVKVTQSSRYLVKRTGEKVFLECVQDMDHENMFWYRQDPGLGLRLIYFSYDVKMKEKGDIPEGYSVSREKKERFSLILESASTNQTSMYLCASSVTGIYEQYFGPGTRLTVT.

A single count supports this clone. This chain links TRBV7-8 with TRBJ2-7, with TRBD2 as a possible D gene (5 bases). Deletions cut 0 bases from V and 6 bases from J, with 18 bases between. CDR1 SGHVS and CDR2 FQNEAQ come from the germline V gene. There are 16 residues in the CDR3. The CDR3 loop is CASSLAQRPEVGEQYF. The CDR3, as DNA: TGTGCCAGCAGCTTAGCGCAGCGTCCGGAGGTCGGCGAGCAGTACTTC.

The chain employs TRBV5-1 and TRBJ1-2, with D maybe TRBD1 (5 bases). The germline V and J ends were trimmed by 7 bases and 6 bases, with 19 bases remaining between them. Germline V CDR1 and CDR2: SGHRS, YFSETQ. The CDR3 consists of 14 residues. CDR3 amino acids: CASGPAGEWNGYTF. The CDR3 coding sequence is TGCGCCAGCGGACCCGCGGGGGAATGGAATGGCTACACCTTC.

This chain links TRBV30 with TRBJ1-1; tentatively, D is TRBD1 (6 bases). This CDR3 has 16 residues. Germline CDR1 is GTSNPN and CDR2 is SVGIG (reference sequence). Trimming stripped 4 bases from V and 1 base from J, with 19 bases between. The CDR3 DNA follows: TGTGCCTGGAATTTGGCAGGGCGGGGGCAGAACACTGAAGCTTTCTTT. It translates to CAWNLAGRGQNTEAFF.

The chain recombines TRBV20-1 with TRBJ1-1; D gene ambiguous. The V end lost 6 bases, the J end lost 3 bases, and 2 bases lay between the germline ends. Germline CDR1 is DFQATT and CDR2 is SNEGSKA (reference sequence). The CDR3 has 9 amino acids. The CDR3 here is CSADTEAFF. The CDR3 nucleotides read TGCAGTGCCGACACTGAAGCTTTCTTT.

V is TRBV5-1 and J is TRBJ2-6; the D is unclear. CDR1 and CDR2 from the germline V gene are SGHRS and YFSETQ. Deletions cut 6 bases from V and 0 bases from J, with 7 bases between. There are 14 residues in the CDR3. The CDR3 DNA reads TGCGCCAGCACGACACCCTCTGGGGCCAACGTCCTGACTTTC. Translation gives CASTTPSGANVLTF.